This T cell receptor beta chain emerged from a study of control samples from healthy donors and cancer patients. Assay: immunoSEQ multiplex PCR; the TCRdb copy retains only in-frame clones and omits some. The data hold approximately 140,000 clones, with around 90% observed a single time. Input material: blood. This clonotype was sampled from a man aged 25-40 years in good health.

As DNA, the CDR3 is TGTGCCAGCAGTATTGGGACAGGGCTTCCAACTGAAGCTTTCTTT. This gives the protein CASSIGTGLPTEAFF. The V gene is TRBV28, the J gene TRBJ1-1, with 9 bases fitting TRBD1. The germline V gene encodes CDR1 MDHEN and CDR2 SYDVKM. CDR3 length: 15 amino acids. The ends lost 5 bases at V and 5 bases at J; junction bases unmatched: 9.